This TCR beta chain stems from a study of T cell repertoires in ileal Crohn's disease. Turning to the study itself: 30% to 40% were active smokers at surgery; median disease duration was roughly 8 years. From the surgical specimen's inflamed ileum, biopsies were taken as M0.

TCRdb's table, derived via immunoSEQ multiplex PCR, lists solely in-frame clones and lacks some. The sample lists some 8,000 clones; about 82% were seen once. About this clone: The target antigen is unknown.

Stated time point: inflamed ileum from the surgical specimen. The CDR3 contains 16 residues. Per germline, CDR1 MDHEN and CDR2 SYDVKM. With 7 bases clipped from V and 2 bases from J, the junction kept 9 bases outside the gene matches. Overall study results and limits: Clonality above 26.8% at surgery always came with endoscopic recurrence. Compared with CD4 T cells, sorted CD8 cells carried more expanded clones.

The TCR sequence derives from an adult with Crohn's disease. The chain combines TRBV28 with TRBJ2-1, with 9 bases fitting TRBD1. The sequencing sample was made of ileal tissue. CDR3 amino acids: CASTTPGQGTYNEQFF. In DNA, the CDR3 is TGTGCCAGCACTACCCCCGGACAGGGGACCTACAATGAGCAGTTCTTC.